These 30 T cell receptor delta chains were sequenced from one sample in a study of gamma-delta T cells after stem cell transplantation. With CATT, TCRdb re-called clones from the RT-PCR reads. The sample lists more than 1,100 delta-chain clones; around 13% were seen once. The sample taken for sequencing was gamma-delta T cells. The receptors were gathered from a human donor. It is not recorded whose cells these are; they may come from a transplant donor.

A remark on this clone: One base separates it from a far larger clone, so it is likely a read error. V is TRDV2 and J is TRDJ1; D perhaps matches TRDD3 (6 bases). The CDR3 loop spans 16 amino acids. Looked up from germline, CDR1 is GEAIGNYY and CDR2 is EKD. V lost 5 bases, J lost 5 bases, and 23 bases lay in between. CDR3 sequence: CACGELGSSRRDKLIF. CDR3 sequence (DNA): TGTGCCTGTGGCGAGCTGGGGAGCTCCCGGAGGGATAAACTCATCTTT.

This clone was seen more than once but under ten times. This likely came from a read error, as a far larger clone is one base away. Other DNA sequences in the sample encode the same CDR3. The genes are TRDV2 and TRDJ1; TRDD3 aligns across 10 bases. The CDR3 has 18 amino acids. V was clipped by 3 bases and J by 0 bases; unmatched bases: 12. Germline V lookup: CDR1 GEAIGNYY, CDR2 EKD. Here the CDR3 DNA reads TGTGCCTGTGACGACCTACTGGGGGATTCCCAATACACCGATAAACTCATCTTT. Encoded protein: CACDDLLGDSQYTDKLIF.

Points on this clone: The TCRdb protein comes from a much larger clone and disagrees with this DNA's translation at residue 13, likely due to a read error; the protein given here is derived from the DNA. The chain uses TRDV2 and TRDJ1; D might be TRDD3 (5 bases). Trimming left V 0 bases short and J 7 bases short, with 29 bases between. The V gene's germline CDR1 is GEAIGNYY and CDR2 EKD. This CDR3 spans 19 amino acids. The CDR3 region is CACDTWRPPHTGVLGKLIF. Written as DNA, the CDR3 is TGTGCCTGTGACACCTGGCGACCTCCACATACGGGGGTACTCGGTAAACTCATCTTT.

With regard to this clone: A far larger clone lies a single base away; this is likely a read error. This chain joins TRDV2 and TRDJ1, with 9 bases lining up with TRDD3. CDR3 length: 17 residues. The trim removed 0 bases at V and 10 bases at J, leaving 17 bases unmatched. Germline V gene sequence: CDR1 GEAIGNYY, CDR2 EKD. In DNA, the CDR3 is TGTGCCTGTGACACCGTACTGGGCTGGGGGATGCCTGGGATACTCATCTTT. Translating it yields CACDTVLGWGMPGILIF.

On this clone: Since a far larger clone is one base different, this is likely a read error. The chain has TRDV2 and TRDJ2; 9 bases align to TRDD3. Germline values: CDR1 GEAIGNYY, CDR2 EKD. The CDR3 spans 14 residues. The CDR3 reads CARDTVGDKAQLFF. The CDR3 DNA reads as TGTGCCCGTGACACCGTGGGGGATAAAGCACAACTCTTCTTT.

Concerning this clone itself: A read error likely explains why the TCRdb protein, taken from a much larger clone, differs from this DNA's translation at residue 9; the protein shown is translated from the DNA. The chain couples TRDV2 to TRDJ1; 8 nucleotides match TRDD3. With 0 bases clipped from V and 3 bases from J, the junction kept 8 bases outside the gene matches. CDR1 GEAIGNYY and CDR2 EKD come from the germline V gene. This CDR3 comprises 16 residues. CDR3 sequence: CACDTVWGMGPDKLIF. CDR3 in DNA: TGTGCCTGTGACACCGTTTGGGGGATGGGACCCGATAAACTCATCTTT.

With respect to this clone: For this DNA, TCRdb reports the protein of a much larger clone, which diverges at residue 11, most likely from a read error; the protein presented here is translated directly from the DNA. The rearrangement joins TRDV2 to TRDJ1; 7 nucleotides line up with TRDD3. The CDR3 loop spans 19 amino acids. Germline V CDR1 and CDR2: GEAIGNYY, EKD. CDR3 sequence: CACDTGALGYPIQLDKLIF. The CDR3 region has the DNA TGCGCCTGTGACACCGGAGCCCTGGGATACCCTATTCAACTCGATAAACTCATCTTT.

Comments on this clone: A far larger clone is only one base removed, so a read error is likely. The same CDR3 also results from other DNA sequences found in this sample. V gene TRDV2 combines with J gene TRDJ2; 12 bases fit TRDD3. The germline CDR1 and CDR2 sequences are GEAIGNYY and EKD. The CDR3 has 14 residues. The CDR3 protein is CACDTLGDTAQLFF. The CDR3 DNA reads TGTGCCTGTGACACACTGGGGGATACAGCGCAACTCTTCTTT.

A few counts support this clone. A far larger clone lies a single base away; this is likely a read error. This same CDR3 is encoded by further DNA sequences in the sample. The chain is built from TRDV2 and TRDJ1; D ambiguous. V lost 0 bases to trimming and J lost 0 bases, with 16 bases between them. Germline V lookup: CDR1 GEAIGNYY, CDR2 EKD. CDR3 length equals 17 residues. CDR3 bases: TGTGCCTGTGACACCTTGGGAGATGGGACGTACACCGATAAACTCATCTTT. It translates to CACDTLGDGTYTDKLIF.

This clone was detected only a few times. A read error likely explains why the TCRdb protein, taken from a much larger clone, differs from this DNA's translation at residue 11; the protein shown is translated from the DNA. The rearrangement links TRDV2 to TRDJ1, with D perhaps TRDD1 (5 bases). CDR1 is GEAIGNYY and CDR2 is EKD in the germline V gene. The CDR3 is 13 residues long. The CDR3 coding sequence is TGTGCCTGTGACACAATAGGGGCCGATAAATTCATCTTT. Its translation is CACDTIGADKFIF.

As regards this clone: A far larger clone is one base from this, pointing to a likely read error. The same CDR3 is also encoded by other DNA sequences in this sample. The chain recombines TRDV2 with TRDJ1; no clear D. Germline V CDR1 and CDR2: GEAIGNYY, EKD. This CDR3 has 16 amino acids. Here the CDR3 reads CACDGLGTRGTDKLIF. CDR3 sequence (DNA): TGCGCCTGTGACGGCTTGGGCACAAGGGGCACCGATAAACTCATCTTT.

Turning to this clone: TCRdb shows a much larger clone's protein in place of this DNA's translation, and the two differ at residue 12, likely through a read error; the protein shown is translated from the DNA. The rearrangement links TRDV2 to TRDJ1; 10 bases are shared with TRDD3. V lost 0 bases and J lost 8; bases outside the gene matches: 20. The CDR3 contains 19 residues. In germline, CDR1 is GEAIGNYY, CDR2 EKD. CDR3 coding DNA: TGTGCCTGTGACACCGTCAATACTGGGGGATCGGAGGCCACCGGAAAACTCATCTTT. As protein: CACDTVNTGGSEATGKLIF.

This clone was seen only a few times. The protein held in TCRdb is that of a much larger clone and does not match this DNA's translation at residue 10, likely because of a read error; the protein shown is translated from the DNA. The genes are TRDV2 and TRDJ1; 10 bases align to TRDD3. The CDR3 spans 18 residues. CDR1 is GEAIGNYY, CDR2 EKD, per germline. Unmatched junction bases numbered 12, after V lost 3 bases and J lost 0 bases. The CDR3 bases are TGTGCCTGTGACGACCTACTGGGGGATTTCCAGTACACCGATAAACTCATCTTT. It specifies CACDDLLGDFQYTDKLIF.

To note about this clone: With only one base between it and a far larger clone, this is likely a read error. The chain couples TRDV2 to TRDJ1; 8 bases map to TRDD3. Per the germline V gene, CDR1 is GEAIGNYY and CDR2 is EKD. This CDR3 is built from 19 residues. Losses at the gene ends were 3 bases for V and 1 base for J; bases not matched to a gene: 18. The CDR3 bases are TGTGCCTGTGACCCGATTCCCCGCGTCGTACTGGGGGGCACCGATAAACTCATCTTT. This encodes CACDPIPRVVLGGTDKLIF.

A single count supports this clone. The amino acid sequence in TCRdb belongs to a much larger clone and departs from this DNA's translation at residue 12, likely a sequencing read error; the sequence shown is translated from the DNA. The chain joins TRDV2 to TRDJ1; D ambiguous. CDR1 and CDR2 (germline): GEAIGNYY, EKD. The CDR3 contains 14 residues. As DNA, the CDR3 is TGTGCCTGTGACCTCCTCCCGGACACCGATAAAATCATCTTT. It codes for CACDLLPDTDKIIF.

Concerning this clone: A far larger clone is only one base removed, so a read error is likely. In the same sample, other DNA sequences code for this CDR3. The chain recombines TRDV2 with TRDJ1; D is ambiguous. V was trimmed by 4 bases and J by 4 bases, leaving 24 bases between them. Germline CDR1 and CDR2: GEAIGNYY and EKD. This CDR3 has 17 residues. CDR3 sequence (DNA): TGTGCCTGTGATTCACTCGGGGTCCTTTCGCTAAACGATAAACTCATCTTT. Encoded protein: CACDSLGVLSLNDKLIF.

Concerning this clone: This likely reflects a read error, since a far larger clone is one base away. This same CDR3 is encoded by further DNA sequences in the sample. This chain joins TRDV2 and TRDJ1; TRDD3 agrees at 8 bases. The length of the CDR3 is 17 residues. CDR1 and CDR2 (germline): GEAIGNYY, EKD. CDR3 sequence reads: CACDTVNGGSYTDKLIF. The DNA for the CDR3 is TGTGCCTGTGACACCGTGAATGGGGGATCCTACACCGATAAACTTATCTTT.

This clone is deemed hyperexpanded. This CDR3 is also generated by other DNA sequences in the sample. The J gene is TRDJ1, the V gene TRDV2, with 7 nucleotides matching TRDD3. Trimming removed 1 base from V and 1 base from J; junction bases left unmatched: 8. Germline V gene lookup returns CDR1 GEAIGNYY and CDR2 EKD. CDR3 length: 16 residues. The DNA for the CDR3 is TGTGCCTGTGACACATCTTTGGGGGAGCGCACCGATAAACTCATCTTT. It yields the protein CACDTSLGERTDKLIF.

Points on this clone: A far larger clone is off by one base, so a read error is likely. The V call is TRDV1, the J call TRDJ1, with TRDD3 matching over 8 bases. The germline V gene encodes CDR1 TSWWSYY and CDR2 QGS. The V segment lost 0 bases and the J segment 0 bases; nucleotides outside the gene matches: 21. The length of the CDR3 is 22 residues. The CDR3 spells CALGELPLSPFLGDRYTDKLIF. CDR3 coding DNA: TGTGCTCTTGGGGAACTTCCACTCTCCCCTTTTCTGGGGGACCGTTACACCGATAAACTCATCTTT.

A note on this clone: TCRdb pairs this DNA with a much larger clone's protein that differs at residue 11, likely a read error; the protein shown was translated from the DNA. V and J are TRDV2 and TRDJ3; 10 bases agree with TRDD3. There are 21 residues in the CDR3. Per the germline V gene, CDR1 is GEAIGNYY and CDR2 is EKD. V was pared by 6 bases and J by 2 bases, with 18 bases of the junction left unmatched. The CDR3 loop reads CACCSMGTGGCGPWDTRQMFF. Written as DNA, the CDR3 is TGTGCCTGTTGCTCGATGGGTACTGGGGGATGCGGACCCTGGGACACCCGACAGATGTTTTTC.

Remarks on this clone: TCRdb's protein, taken from a much larger clone, differs from this DNA's translation at residue 4, likely owing to a read error; the protein displayed comes from the DNA. The genes are TRDV2 and TRDJ1, with 11 bases aligning to TRDD3. This CDR3 contains 18 residues. From germline, CDR1 is GEAIGNYY and CDR2 EKD. Trimming at V came to 5 bases and at J to 2 bases, leaving 15 bases not matched to a gene. CDR3 nucleotides: TGTGCCTGTGCCAACCTAATACTGGGGGATAATATAACCGATAAACTCATCTTT. It is translated as CACANLILGDNITDKLIF.

This clone was seen a handful of times. V usage is TRDV2 and J usage is TRDJ1, with 11 bases identical to TRDD3. This CDR3 comprises 19 residues. CDR1 and CDR2 from the germline V gene are GEAIGNYY and EKD. V gave up 0 bases and J gave up 0 bases; unmatched junction bases: 11. Here the CDR3 reads CACDTPTWGIHANTDKLIF. In nucleotides, the CDR3 is TGTGCCTGTGACACCCCAACCTGGGGGATACATGCGAACACCGATAAACTCATCTTT.

In this sample, this clone is large. Other DNA sequences of this sample code for an identical CDR3. This chain joins TRDV2 and TRDJ1, with 9 bases matching TRDD3. Germline V lookup: CDR1 GEAIGNYY, CDR2 EKD. The length of the CDR3 is 17 residues. V trimming: 3 bases; J trimming: 3 bases; junction bases outside the gene matches: 13. The CDR3 sequence: CACDWLGDSRQPDKLIF. CDR3 bases: TGTGCCTGTGACTGGCTGGGGGATTCTAGGCAGCCCGATAAACTCATCTTT.

The gene calls are TRDV2 and TRDJ1; 8 positions match TRDD3. CDR3 length: 17 residues. Germline-derived CDR1 and CDR2 are GEAIGNYY and EKD. V gave up 0 bases and J gave up 0 bases; unmatched junction bases: 8. The DNA of the CDR3 is TGTGCCTGTGACACCCTGCTGGGGGACCGTTACACCGATAAACTCATCTTT. Its protein is CACDTLLGDRYTDKLIF.

The chain has TRDV2 and TRDJ1; TRDD3 agrees at 9 bases. This CDR3 is built from 18 residues. Germline V gene sequence: CDR1 GEAIGNYY, CDR2 EKD. V shed 0 bases and J 0 bases; nucleotides not matched to a gene: 10. CDR3 residues: CACDTVLGDPADTDKLIF. In DNA, the CDR3 is TGTGCCTGTGACACCGTACTGGGGGACCCTGCCGACACCGATAAACTCATCTTT.

About this clone itself: This likely stems from a read error, as it lies one base from a far larger clone. The chain joins TRDV2 to TRDJ1; a possible D gene is TRDD2 (6 bases). Germline assignment: CDR1 GEAIGNYY and CDR2 EKD. V lost 2 bases and J lost 2, with 17 bases in between. CDR3 length: 16 residues. The CDR3 DNA sequence: TGTGCCTGTGACATCCTACGAGAGATACCGACCGATAAACTCATCTTT. Protein: CACDILREIPTDKLIF.

Comment on this clone: A far larger clone is only one base removed, so a read error is likely. This specimen includes other DNA sequences encoding the same CDR3. The rearrangement links TRDV2 to TRDJ1, with 11 bases identical to TRDD3. V lost 0 bases and J lost 6; bases outside the gene matches: 14. Germline loops: CDR1 GEAIGNYY, CDR2 EKD. The CDR3 length is 18 residues. The CDR3 loop reads CACDTVLSGGYVGHKLIF. Here the CDR3 DNA reads TGTGCCTGTGACACCGTGCTGAGTGGGGGATACGTAGGTCATAAACTCATCTTT.

Concerning this clone: A read error is likely here: a far larger clone is one base away. This rearrangement joins TRDV2 to TRDJ1; TRDD3 matches 9 bases. CDR1 and CDR2 (germline): GEAIGNYY, EKD. The CDR3 length is 17 residues. In DNA, the CDR3 is TGTGCCTGTGGCACCTTGACGGGGGATACTTGGGGCGATAAACTCATCTTT. Its translation is CACGTLTGDTWGDKLIF.

A word on this clone: TCRdb's entry gives the protein of a much larger clone, which mismatches this DNA's translation at residue 14, likely from a read error; the protein reported here is translated from the DNA. This chain joins TRDV2 and TRDJ1; perhaps TRDD3 as D (6 bases). This CDR3 contains 16 residues. CDR1 is GEAIGNYY, CDR2 EKD, per germline. DNA for the CDR3: TGTGCCTGTGACACCGTGGGGGGGTCCACCCCCAATAAATTCATCTTT. The encoded protein is CACDTVGGSTPNKFIF.

By share, this clone ranks as large. The genes are TRDV3 and TRDJ1; the match to TRDD3 covers 11 bases. Germline loops: CDR1 TVYSNPD, CDR2 GDNSRS (reference sequence). CDR3 length: 22 amino acids. Germline trimming cut 3 bases from V and 2 bases from J; bases unmatched to any gene: 29. The CDR3 DNA follows: TGTGCCTTCCAGCAGCCCCTAATGTTGCAAATGGGGGATACGCTTCGGACCGATAAACTCATCTTT. Translating gives CAFQQPLMLQMGDTLRTDKLIF.